These 13 T cell receptor beta chains originate from one sample sequenced in a study of spatial heterogeneity in lung cancer. The time point is: sample taken at primary tumor resection. Via MiXCR, TCRdb re-called the 5' RACE reads, giving one row per CDR3 protein. The profile covers roughly 48,000 distinct CDR3 sequences, with roughly 5% appearing a single time and over 8.5% taken by the ten largest. Sequencing used PBMCs, obtained at surgery. The receptors shown here come from a male donor with early-stage non-small cell lung cancer.

This clonotype was picked up many times. The chain joins TRBV30 to TRBJ2-1, with D possibly TRBD2 on 6 matching bases. The V gene lost 4 bases and the J gene lost 2 bases, with 18 bases spanning the gap. This CDR3 contains 16 residues. Germline CDR1 is GTSNPN and CDR2 is SVGIG (reference sequence). The CDR3 region has the DNA TGTGCCTGGACCCTGGGGGGAGGAGTACCCTACAATGAGCAGTTCTTC. It specifies CAWTLGGGVPYNEQFF.

This clonotype showed up many times. This chain uses TRBV4-1 with TRBJ2-5, with a weak D call TRBD1 (5 bases). V lost 11 bases and J lost 4, with 20 bases in between. The CDR3 runs to 14 residues. Germline V gene sequence: CDR1 MGHRA, CDR2 YSYEKL. The CDR3: CAGILRVLGETQYF. DNA of the CDR3: TGCGCCGGTATTCTCAGGGTTCTCGGAGAGACCCAGTACTTC.

The V call is TRBV20-1, the J call TRBJ2-2; 9 nucleotides line up with TRBD2. This CDR3 is 16 amino acids long. V gave up 4 bases and J gave up 4 bases; unmatched junction bases: 10. Germline CDR1 DFQATT, CDR2 SNEGSKA (reference sequence). The CDR3 sequence is CSAIRSGTSFTGELFF. The DNA for the CDR3 is TGCAGTGCTATCCGGTCCGGGACTAGCTTCACCGGGGAGCTGTTTTTT.

This clonotype has at least ten counts. In DNA form, the CDR3 reads TGTGCCAGCAGCTTAGGCAGGGACAATGAGCAGTTCTTC. It codes for CASSLGRDNEQFF. The V and J genes are TRBV7-9 and TRBJ2-1; TRBD1 is a possible D gene (5 bases). The CDR3 has 13 residues. Germline V gene sequence: CDR1 SEHNR, CDR2 FQNEAQ (reference sequence). Trimming pared 1 base from V and 5 bases from J, leaving 6 bases between.

This clonotype was counted many times. The rearrangement joins TRBV9 to TRBJ2-1; D not resolved. The V and J ends lost 0 bases and 2 bases respectively, with 12 bases between them. The germline CDR1 and CDR2 sequences are SGDLS and YYNGEE. The length of the CDR3 is 16 residues. This CDR3 is CASSVEASPTYNEQFF. The CDR3 DNA reads TGTGCCAGCAGCGTAGAGGCGAGCCCCACCTACAATGAGCAGTTCTTC.

This clonotype was seen repeatedly, ten times or more. The rearrangement uses TRBV24-1 and TRBJ1-2; 12 bases are shared with TRBD1. The CDR3 runs to 17 residues. V lost 3 bases and J lost 6; bases outside the gene matches: 10. Looked up from germline, CDR1 is KGHDR and CDR2 is SFDVKD. CDR3 loop: CATSDPSRGQGADGYTF. Written as DNA, the CDR3 is TGTGCCACCAGTGATCCCTCCCGGGGACAGGGGGCGGATGGCTACACCTTC.

This clonotype has a count of ten or more. The CDR3 DNA follows: TGTGCCAGCAGCCAAGGGACTTTTTACGAGCAGTACTTC. It translates to CASSQGTFYEQYF. V usage is TRBV5-6 and J usage is TRBJ2-7; D might be TRBD2 (6 bases). This CDR3 is 13 amino acids long. Germline V lookup: CDR1 SGHDT, CDR2 YYEEEE. The V and J ends lost 4 bases and 4 bases respectively, with 12 bases between them.

This clonotype appeared many times. The gene calls are TRBV7-2 and TRBJ1-3; D is unresolved. The V end was cut by 5 bases, the J end by 3 bases, with 8 bases between. The CDR3 covers 13 residues. Germline CDR1 SGHTA, CDR2 FQGNSA. The CDR3 spells CASSPTRGNTIYF. CDR3 DNA sequence: TGTGCCAGCAGCCCGACACGTGGAAACACCATATATTTT.

This clonotype has ten or more counts. The chain links TRBV7-2 to TRBJ2-3; TRBD2 matches 7 bases. CDR1 is SGHTA, CDR2 FQGNSA, per germline. The CDR3 totals 15 residues. V was pared by 6 bases and J by 0 bases, with 6 bases of the junction left unmatched. In DNA form, the CDR3 reads TGTGCCAGCAGATCAAGCGGGGTTAGCACAGATACGCAGTATTTT. Protein product: CASRSSGVSTDTQYF. The full variable domain, rest sourced from reference TRBV7-2 and TRBJ2-3, is GAGVSQSPSNKVTEKGKDVELRCDPISGHTALYWYRQSLGQGLEFLIYFQGNSAPDKSGLPSDRFSAERTGGSVSTLTIQRTQQEDSAVYLCASRSSGVSTDTQYFGPGTRLTVL.

This clonotype has a count of ten or more. The chain employs TRBV4-2 and TRBJ2-3; possibly TRBD1 or TRBD2 for D (5 bases each). Trimming stripped 2 bases from V and 2 bases from J, with 17 bases between. This CDR3 is built from 17 residues. Germline V gene lookup returns CDR1 LGHNA and CDR2 YNFKEQ. The CDR3 DNA sequence: TGTGCCAGCAGCCAAAAGCCCGGGACGGACTTCACAGATACGCAGTATTTT. Its protein product is CASSQKPGTDFTDTQYF.

This chain uses TRBV29-1 with TRBJ2-5; D possibly uses TRBD1 or TRBD2 (6 bases each). The CDR3 totals 11 residues. Trimming cost V 7 bases and J 5 bases, with 11 bases left between them. Germline V gene lookup returns CDR1 SQVTM and CDR2 ANQGSEA. CDR3 loop: CSAGARETQYF. The CDR3 DNA is TGCAGCGCGGGGGCGCGGGAGACCCAGTACTTC.

At least ten counts were recorded for this clonotype. The V call is TRBV29-1, the J call TRBJ1-4; D is ambiguous. CDR1 is SQVTM and CDR2 is ANQGSEA in the germline V gene. CDR3 length: 13 amino acids. V was trimmed by 5 bases and J by 10 bases, leaving 17 bases between them. The CDR3 sequence: CSVPTDGIGKLFF. The CDR3, as DNA: TGCAGCGTTCCGACGGATGGGATTGGAAAACTGTTTTTT.

The table lists this clonotype with a few counts. The CDR3 DNA is TGCGCCAGCAGTCAAGGACGGGTGTGGAAGCAGTACTTC. Encoded protein: CASSQGRVWKQYF. The rearrangement joins TRBV23-1 to TRBJ2-7; D is ambiguous. TRBV23-1 qualifies as an ORF whose function is uncertain. This CDR3 is 13 amino acids long. V was trimmed by 2 bases and J by 8 bases, leaving 13 bases between them.